This T cell receptor (beta chain) was observed in a study of PD-1 blockade in classical Hodgkin lymphoma. This sample's time point: newly diagnosed, previously untreated cHL patient sample. TCRdb keeps only in-frame clones here, not all; method: immunoSEQ multiplex PCR. Found here are roughly 20,000 clones, approximately 94% of them singletons; the top ten hold 5% to 6.5%. Per the germline V gene, CDR1 is MDHEN and CDR2 is SYDVKM. The CDR3 is 12 residues long. The ends were cut back, 5 bases at V and 8 bases at J, with 10 bases in the middle. Input material: peripheral blood mononuclear cells (PBMCs). The clonotype was recovered from a human donor with classical Hodgkin lymphoma. The chain is built from TRBV28 and TRBJ2-4; D possibly matches TRBD1 or TRBD2 (5 bases each). CDR3 sequence (DNA): TGTGCCAGCAGTAGTCGAGGGGACATTCAGTACTTC. It codes for CASSSRGDIQYF. Full variable domain (outside the CDR3, taken from reference TRBV28 and TRBJ2-4): DVKVTQSSRYLVKRTGEKVFLECVQDMDHENMFWYRQDPGLGLRLIYFSYDVKMKEKGDIPEGYSVSREKKERFSLILESASTNQTSMYLCASSSRGDIQYFGAGTRLSVL.